This is a list of T cell receptor beta chains from one sample in a study of T cells in Graves' hyperthyroidism and ophthalmopathy. TCRdb re-called the multiplex PCR reads with MiXCR, one entry per CDR3 protein. The data hold hundreds of thousands of distinct CDR3 sequences, with roughly 50% observed a single time. Sample: peripheral blood or thyroid tissue (not recorded which). All receptors derive from a woman younger than 35 with Graves' hyperthyroidism. Each CDR3 is given with its conserved first and last residue. A D gene is named only where the DNA matches it firmly. Clone size is stated in some rows and not others, as once, few, many or a class when expanded.

14	many	TRBJ1-1	TRBD1	TRBV7-9	TGTGCCAGCAGCTTAGACAGGGGGCCGGCTGAAGCTTTCTTT	CASSLDRGPAEAFF
15	.	TRBJ1-5	.	TRBV10-3	TGTGCCAGCAGTTACCCCACCAGGGTGGGCCAGCCCCAGCATTTT	CASSYPTRVGQPQHF
14	.	TRBJ1-3	.	TRBV2	TGTGCCAGCATACTAGCGGGGACTGGAAACACCATATATTTT	CASILAGTGNTIYF
15	.	TRBJ2-5	TRBD2	TRBV10-2	TGCGCCAGGGAACCGGGACTAGCGGCTTGGGAGACCCAGTACTTC	CAREPGLAAWETQYF
15	once	TRBJ1-1	.	TRBV5-1	TGCGCCAGCAGCCAAATACAGGGAGAAGTCACTGAAGCTTTCTTT	CASSQIQGEVTEAFF
15	medium-sized	TRBJ2-6	.	TRBV7-9	TGTGCCAGCAGCCCTCCGGTTGACGGGGCCAACGTCCTGACTTTC	CASSPPVDGANVLTF
16	.	TRBJ1-2	TRBD1	TRBV7-6	TGTGCCAGCAGCTTAGCCGACAGGGGGAGAGGCTATGGCTACACCTTC	CASSLADRGRGYGYTF
13	.	TRBJ2-7	.	TRBV2	TGTGCCAGCGTTGTCCCCGGAGCCTACGAGCAGTACTTC	CASVVPGAYEQYF
13	many	TRBJ2-7	TRBD1	TRBV2	TGTGCCAGCAGTCCGGACAGGGGGCGCGAGCAGTACTTC	CASSPDRGREQYF
14	.	TRBJ1-4	TRBD1	TRBV10-3	TGTGCCATCAGCCTGGGGGACAGAAAATCAGAACTGTTTTTT	CAISLGDRKSELFF
15	many	TRBJ2-5	.	TRBV24-1	TGTGCCACCAGTGATCCTAAGACAGGCCGGACGACCCAGTACTTC	CATSDPKTGRTTQYF
14	.	TRBJ1-1	.	TRBV20-1	TGCAGTGCCATCCCGGGACACAGGAACACTGAAGCTTTCTTT	CSAIPGHRNTEAFF
12	.	TRBJ1-2	.	TRBV29-1	TGCAGCGTTTGGAGTGGGGCAGATTGGTACACCTTC	CSVWSGADWYTF
13	many	TRBJ2-5	.	TRBV7-9	TGTGCCAGCACCTCTCTTGGGGGAGAGACCCAGTACTTC	CASTSLGGETQYF
13	many	TRBJ1-5	.	TRBV10-1	TGCGCCAGCAGTGAATCTCAAGATTCAATCCAGCATTTT	CASSESQDSIQHF
12	.	TRBJ2-5	.	TRBV7-3	TGTGCCAGCGCAGCACTCCAAGAGACCCAGTACTTC	CASAALQETQYF
19	.	TRBJ2-6	TRBD1	TRBV7-2	TGTGCCAGCAGCACTGAGACAGGGGGGATTCCCTCTGGGGCCAACGTCCTGACTTTC	CASSTETGGIPSGANVLTF
16	few	TRBJ1-1	.	TRBV7-9	TGTGCCAGCACCGCAACGGGGCGGGGGGCCTGGACTGAAGCTTTCTTT	CASTATGRGAWTEAFF
13	.	TRBJ1-5	TRBD1	TRBV29-1	TGCAGCGTCGGGACAGGGGGAAGGCAGCCCCAGCATTTT	CSVGTGGRQPQHF
15	.	TRBJ1-5	TRBD1	TRBV2	TGTGCCAGCAGTGGGGACAGGGAGAGCAATCAGCCCCAGCATTTT	CASSGDRESNQPQHF
17	.	TRBJ2-2	TRBD2	TRBV20-1	TGCAGTGCTAGATCTCCCCGGCTAGCGGGGAACACCGGGGAGCTGTTTTTT	CSARSPRLAGNTGELFF
16	.	TRBJ1-6	.	TRBV7-9	TGTGCCAGCAGCTCAGAAACGGTCAGGGATAATTCACCCCTCCACTTT	CASSSETVRDNSPLHF
13	many	TRBJ1-4	TRBD1	TRBV10-1	TGCGCCAGCTCTTCACAGGGGAGCGAAAAACTGTTTTTT	CASSSQGSEKLFF
13	.	TRBJ1-5	.	TRBV10-3	TGTGCCATCAAGGAGGGGTCGGTGGAGACCCAGCATTTT	CAIKEGSVETQHF
14	few	TRBJ1-1	.	TRBV25-1	TGTGCCAGCAGTTTATTTCAGCAGAACACTGAAGCTTTCTTT	CASSLFQQNTEAFF
12	.	TRBJ2-7	TRBD2	TRBV2	TGTGCCAGCAGTGACCTCGGACTAGTTCAGTACTTC	CASSDLGLVQYF
14	.	TRBJ2-5	.	TRBV10-3	TGTGCCATCAGTGAGTGGGGGTCCCAAGAGACCCAGTACTTC	CAISEWGSQETQYF
11	.	TRBJ1-1	TRBD1	TRBV19	TGTGCCAGCCCGACAGGGACTGAAGCTTTCTTT	CASPTGTEAFF
17	.	TRBJ2-7	.	TRBV7-2	TGTGCCAGCAGCTTAAGAGCGAGGGAGAGCTCCTACAATGAGCAGTACTTC	CASSLRARESSYNEQYF
16	.	TRBJ2-7	.	TRBV5-1	TGCGCCAGCAGCTTGCTGCAGGGGGCGGGAGTCTACGAGCAGTACTTC	CASSLLQGAGVYEQYF
15	.	TRBJ1-6	.	TRBV15	TGTGCCACCAGCAGAGATCGGGTGGCCGCTTCACCCCTCCACTTT	CATSRDRVAASPLHF
13	.	TRBJ1-1	.	TRBV29-1	TGCAGCGTTGAACACGGACCGAACACTGAAGCTTTCTTT	CSVEHGPNTEAFF
15	few	TRBJ1-4	TRBD1	TRBV29-1	TGCAGCGTTGAACTTTGGGACAGCGAAAATGAAAAACTGTTTTTT	CSVELWDSENEKLFF
12	.	TRBJ1-1	.	TRBV19	TGTGCCAGTAGTATGAGGGGGACTGAAGCTTTCTTT	CASSMRGTEAFF
12	many	TRBJ1-1	.	TRBV29-1	TGCAGCGTTAATCAGGGAAAAACTGAAGCTTTCTTT	CSVNQGKTEAFF
13	.	TRBJ2-7	TRBD2	TRBV19	TGTGCCAGATCAGCGGGAGGGTCCTACGAGCAGTACTTC	CARSAGGSYEQYF
14	.	TRBJ1-5	.	TRBV25-1	TGTACCAGCAGAGGGTGGGGGGGCAATCAGCCCCAGCATTTT	CTSRGWGGNQPQHF
13	many	TRBJ1-1	.	TRBV29-1	TGCAGCGTTCAGACCGTTGGCCGCACTGAAGCTTTCTTT	CSVQTVGRTEAFF
16	few	TRBJ2-5	TRBD2	TRBV7-8	TGTGCCAGCAGCCAAGCGCGGGAGGGCTCGAGTGAGACCCAGTACTTC	CASSQAREGSSETQYF
15	.	TRBJ2-5	TRBD1	TRBV7-6	TGTGCCAGCAGCCCCCAGGGGGCCGTGGGTGAGACCCAGTACTTC	CASSPQGAVGETQYF
15	.	TRBJ1-2	.	TRBV25-1	TGTGCCAGCAGTTTATTACCGGGCCGGGGATATGGCTACACCTTC	CASSLLPGRGYGYTF
15	.	TRBJ2-7	TRBD1	TRBV10-2	TGCGCCAGCAGTGTTTTGGAACAGGGGGACTACGAGCAGTACTTC	CASSVLEQGDYEQYF
15	few	TRBJ2-7	TRBD1	TRBV14	TGTGCCAGCAGCGGCCGGACAGGGGGCATCGACGAGCAGTACTTC	CASSGRTGGIDEQYF
13	many	TRBJ2-7	.	TRBV20-1	TGCAGTGCTAGAGGAGACTGGTCCTACGAGCAGTACTTC	CSARGDWSYEQYF
16	.	TRBJ1-3	.	TRBV20-1	TGCAGTGCTAGAGATCCCTACAGTGACTCTGGAAACACCATATATTTT	CSARDPYSDSGNTIYF
14	.	TRBJ2-5	.	TRBV2	TGTGCCAGCGCCGAGGGAGGACTAATGGAGACCCAGTACTTC	CASAEGGLMETQYF
17	.	TRBJ2-6	.	TRBV19	TGTGCCAGTAGTCCCTCCGTAGGGGGGTCCGGGGCCAACGTCCTGACTTTC	CASSPSVGGSGANVLTF
13	.	TRBJ1-2	.	TRBV19	TGTGCCAGCACCTTATGGGGTAACTATGGCTACACCTTC	CASTLWGNYGYTF
14	.	TRBJ2-3	TRBD2	TRBV19	TGTGCCAGTAGGCGGGAGGGCCGTACAGATACGCAGTATTTT	CASRREGRTDTQYF
12	.	TRBJ1-2	.	TRBV5-4	TGTGCCAGCAGCTCACAGCAATATGGCTACACCTTC	CASSSQQYGYTF
15	.	TRBJ1-5	.	TRBV9	TGTGCCAGCAGCGTTGGGCGGTATAGCAATCAGCCCCAGCATTTT	CASSVGRYSNQPQHF
11	.	TRBJ1-1	.	TRBV29-1	TGCAGCATGGGACAGAACACTGAAGCTTTCTTT	CSMGQNTEAFF
15	few	TRBJ2-5	.	TRBV11-2	TGTGCCAGCAGTCGAGGTGGGGCAGCCCAAGAGACCCAGTACTTC	CASSRGGAAQETQYF